This T cell receptor beta chain was captured by sequencing in a study of blood T cell repertoires in COVID-19. The wider study: There were acute and convalescent COVID-19 samples, and they came from the United States, Italy and Spain. T cells, B-cell-depleted T cells, or PBMCs supplied cDNA or gDNA.

CDR1 is MNHNY and CDR2 is SVGAGI in the germline V gene (reference sequence). Trimming shortened V by 0 bases and J by 8 bases, and 16 bases separated the two germline ends. The CDR3 has 16 amino acids. In the original processing: How many nucleated cells were present was estimated from reference gene primer amplification. Method: immunoSEQ multiplex PCR; TCRdb's copy keeps in-frame clones and lacks some. Clone size and the V and J calls come from that table; the DNA yielded D and trimming. Of 18,000 or so clones detected, about 88% appear once; the ten largest clones hold approximately 13%. Sequencing input: peripheral blood. This clonotype originated in a man aged 60 to 75 with active COVID-19. The chain employs TRBV6-6 and TRBJ1-4; D perhaps matches TRBD1 (6 bases). CDR3 bases: TGTGCCAGCAGTTACTCTAATAAACAGGGCCTGGAAAAACTGTTTTTT. Amino acids: CASSYSNKQGLEKLFF.